The 11 T cell receptor beta chains in this list originate from one sample, sequenced in a study of tissue T cells after allogeneic stem cell transplantation. Produced via immunoSEQ multiplex PCR; TCRdb's table is partial and in-frame only. The sample lists some 24,000 clones, around 70% occurring once. Sequences were derived from tissue from the ileum, sampled at autopsy. The receptors here all came from a female donor at least 60 years old with lung cancer.

This chain connects TRBV11-2 to TRBJ1-2, with D unresolved. V lost 2 bases and J lost 7, with 8 bases in between. The CDR3 covers 12 residues. Germline V gene data show CDR1 as SGHAT and CDR2 as FQNNGV. The CDR3 here is CASSLMSSGYTF. DNA of the CDR3: TGTGCCAGCAGCTTAATGTCCTCTGGCTACACCTTC.

This rearrangement joins TRBV6-1 to TRBJ2-5; tentative D call: TRBD1 (6 bases). Germline CDR1 and CDR2: MNHNS and SASEGT. V lost 0 bases, J lost 7 bases, and 15 bases lay in between. CDR3 length: 15 amino acids. The CDR3 protein is CASSEARTASGTQYF. The CDR3 DNA reads as TGTGCCAGCAGTGAAGCCAGGACAGCCTCAGGGACCCAGTACTTC.

The gene calls are TRBV19 and TRBJ2-5; D may be TRBD1 (5 bases). With 7 bases removed from V and 1 base from J, the gap between germline ends came to 16 bases. The germline V gene encodes CDR1 LNHDA and CDR2 SQIVND (reference sequence). The CDR3 length is 15 residues. CDR3 sequence: CASKGRAVLQETQYF. The CDR3 region has the DNA TGTGCCAGTAAAGGCAGGGCAGTACTCCAAGAGACCCAGTACTTC.

This chain connects TRBV19 to TRBJ1-5; 7 bases align to TRBD1. The V segment lost 7 bases and the J segment 5 bases; nucleotides outside the gene matches: 20. Germline V gene data show CDR1 as LNHDA and CDR2 as SQIVND (reference sequence). This CDR3 has 18 amino acids. The CDR3 protein is CASTFLGGAGAFYQPQHF. CDR3 DNA: TGTGCCAGTACCTTTCTAGGGGGCGCGGGAGCATTTTATCAGCCCCAGCATTTT.

The chain carries TRBV4-2 and TRBJ2-3; D not resolved. CDR1 is LGHNA and CDR2 is YNFKEQ in the germline V gene. V was pared by 2 bases and J by 3 bases, with 6 bases between. This CDR3 contains 13 residues. CDR3 amino acids: CASSQRDTDTQYF. In nucleotides, the CDR3 is TGTGCCAGCAGCCAAAGGGATACAGATACGCAGTATTTT.

This clone occurred a few times. The chain is built from TRBV20-1 and TRBJ2-2; 7 bases line up with TRBD1. CDR1 DFQATT and CDR2 SNEGSKA come from the germline V gene (reference sequence). V was clipped by 3 bases and J by 3 bases; unmatched bases: 4. This CDR3 has 14 residues. DNA of the CDR3: TGCAGTGCTAGTCCGGGACAGCACACCGGGGAGCTGTTTTTT. Translating gives CSASPGQHTGELFF.

The chain employs TRBV5-6 and TRBJ2-3; 8 bases agree with TRBD1. The germline CDR1 and CDR2 sequences are SGHDT and YYEEEE. The V and J ends lost 0 bases and 3 bases, in that order; junction bases with no gene match: 3. The CDR3 has 15 residues. CDR3 nucleotide sequence: TGTGCCAGCAGCTTGGACAGGGGGTGGACAGATACGCAGTATTTT. As protein: CASSLDRGWTDTQYF.

The gene calls are TRBV7-9 and TRBJ2-2, with 9 bases aligning to TRBD1. The germline gives CDR1 SEHNR, CDR2 FQNEAQ (reference sequence). The V gene end was trimmed by 5 bases and the J gene end by 5 bases; junction bases not matched to a gene: 12. CDR3 length: 17 residues. In DNA form, the CDR3 reads TGTGCCAGCAGCCCCCCTTCGACAGGGGGAGTAACCGGGGAGCTGTTTTTT. Its translation is CASSPPSTGGVTGELFF.

The chain links TRBV14 to TRBJ1-2; D remains ambiguous. The germline V gene has CDR1 SGHDN and CDR2 FVKESK. V was trimmed by 1 base and J by 5 bases, leaving 11 bases between them. This CDR3 has 14 residues. Written as DNA, the CDR3 is TGTGCCAGCAGCCAAGCCGGACTCGGGTATGGCTACACCTTC. Amino acid sequence: CASSQAGLGYGYTF.

This clone was recorded once. The V call is TRBV18, the J call TRBJ2-5; D perhaps matches TRBD1 (6 bases). CDR3 size: 16 residues. V lost 2 bases to trimming and J lost 1 base, with 14 bases between them. Germline CDR1 is KGHSH and CDR2 is LQKENI. The DNA for the CDR3 is TGTGCCAGCTCACCAAGAATACAGGGACCCCAAGAGACCCAGTACTTC. This sequence encodes CASSPRIQGPQETQYF. The variable domain in full, completed from reference TRBV18 and TRBJ2-5, reads NAGVMQNPRHLVRRRGQEARLRCSPMKGHSHVYWYRQLPEEGLKFMVYLQKENIIDESGMPKERFSAEFPKEGPSILRIQQVVRGDSAAYFCASSPRIQGPQETQYFGPGTRLLVL.

J is TRBJ1-1 and V is TRBV19; no reliable D call. CDR3 length equals 12 residues. V lost 6 bases, J lost 1 base, and 6 bases lay in between. CDR1 and CDR2 from the germline V gene are LNHDA and SQIVND (reference sequence). The CDR3 DNA reads as TGTGCCAGTAGCACAGAGAACACTGAAGCTTTCTTT. This encodes CASSTENTEAFF.